This entry lists 18 T cell receptor beta chains sequenced from one sample in a study of blood T cell repertoires in COVID-19. Sequencing used immunoSEQ multiplex PCR; TCRdb keeps in-frame clones, though not all of them. This repertoire shows roughly 100,000 clones, about 90% found once; its top ten account for about 4%. Sequences were obtained from peripheral blood. These receptor sequences come from a woman aged 60-75 years with acute or convalescent COVID-19.

The genes are TRBV10-3 and TRBJ1-4; 9 bases agree with TRBD1. This CDR3 comprises 13 residues. Germline V gives CDR1 ENHRY, CDR2 SYGVKD. With V trimmed by 10 bases and J by 8 bases, 8 bases remained unmatched. CDR3 region: CATRGTGSEKLFF. CDR3 in DNA: TGTGCCACCCGGGGGACAGGGTCCGAAAAACTGTTTTTT.

This chain's CDR3 is CASSPTTLGLDQYF. CDR3 DNA sequence: TGTGCCAGCAGCCCCACGACCCTGGGACTAGATCAGTATTTT. The rearrangement uses TRBV7-2 and TRBJ2-3; 8 bases agree with TRBD2. Germline-derived CDR1 and CDR2 are SGHTA and FQGNSA. CDR3 length: 14 residues. V lost 5 bases, J lost 12 bases, and 13 bases stayed unmatched.

The chain combines TRBV19 with TRBJ1-1, with TRBD1 matching over 9 bases. Germline V gene sequence: CDR1 LNHDA, CDR2 SQIVND (reference sequence). This CDR3 comprises 15 residues. V shed 6 bases and J 2 bases; nucleotides not matched to a gene: 7. The CDR3 sequence is CASSRPGQGNTEAFF. As DNA, the CDR3 is TGTGCCAGTAGCAGACCGGGACAGGGAAACACTGAAGCTTTCTTT.

V is TRBV19 and J is TRBJ1-2; D is possibly TRBD1 (5 bases). The CDR3 has 15 amino acids. V was clipped by 5 bases and J by 3 bases, with 16 bases between them. Germline lookup yields CDR1 LNHDA and CDR2 SQIVND (reference sequence). DNA for the CDR3: TGTGCCAGTAGTCCCCCGCAGGGTTTTTACTATGGCTACACCTTC. Encoded protein: CASSPPQGFYYGYTF.

V usage is TRBV12-3 or TRBV12-4 and J usage is TRBJ1-2; D remains ambiguous. V dropped 6 bases and J dropped 8 bases, with 16 bases sitting between them. The CDR3 sequence is 13 residues long. DNA of the CDR3: TGTGCCAGCAGCCCCCGTCTTAGTAGCGGCTACACCTTC. Its protein is CASSPRLSSGYTF.

The rearrangement uses TRBV28 and TRBJ1-2; D is ambiguous. Deletions cut 8 bases from V and 3 bases from J, with 13 bases between. The CDR3 contains 13 residues. Germline loops: CDR1 MDHEN, CDR2 SYDVKM. The CDR3 sequence is CASGPADYYGYTF. The CDR3 coding sequence is TGTGCCAGCGGTCCGGCGGATTACTATGGCTACACCTTC.

The V and J genes are TRBV19 and TRBJ1-4, with D unresolved. V was pared by 0 bases and J by 6 bases, with 14 bases between. The germline V gene encodes CDR1 LNHDA and CDR2 SQIVND (reference sequence). CDR3 size: 16 residues. This CDR3 is CASSIDPSRRDEKLFF. CDR3 coding DNA: TGTGCCAGTAGTATAGATCCGAGCCGTCGGGATGAAAAACTGTTTTTT. Using reference TRBV19 and TRBJ1-4 for the parts outside the CDR3, the full variable domain is DGGITQSPKYLFRKEGQNVTLSCEQNLNHDAMYWYRQDPGQGLRLIYYSQIVNDFQKGDIAEGYSVSREKKESFPLTVTSAQKNPTAFYLCASSIDPSRRDEKLFFGSGTQLSVL.

The genes are TRBV11-2 and TRBJ1-6; D gene unclear. The CDR3 spans 16 residues. V lost 5 bases and J 6 bases, leaving 17 bases between the germline ends. Germline V gene lookup returns CDR1 SGHAT and CDR2 FQNNGV. The CDR3: CASSARRQASNSPLHF. The CDR3 region has the DNA TGTGCCAGCAGCGCCCGCCGTCAGGCCTCTAATTCACCCCTCCACTTT.

The V call is TRBV5-1, the J call TRBJ2-2, with 8 bases fitting TRBD1. The CDR3 runs to 16 residues. Germline CDR1 reads SGHRS; CDR2 reads YFSETQ. The J segment lost 0 bases and the V segment lost 5 bases, leaving 6 bases of the junction unmatched. In DNA, the CDR3 is TGCGCCAGCAGAGAACCGACAGGGGCGAACACCGGGGAGCTGTTTTTT. Translated, it gives CASREPTGANTGELFF.

The chain carries TRBV2 and TRBJ1-3; 7 nucleotides line up with TRBD1. This CDR3 has 16 amino acids. Per the germline V gene, CDR1 is SNHLY and CDR2 is FYNNEI. Trimming removed 4 bases from V and 0 bases from J; junction bases left unmatched: 6. The CDR3 is CASSVQGTASGNTIYF. The CDR3 DNA follows: TGTGCCAGCAGTGTTCAAGGGACAGCCTCTGGAAACACCATATATTTT.

This clone has only one observation. The J gene is TRBJ2-3, the V gene TRBV11-2, with 14 bases fitting TRBD2. Looked up from germline, CDR1 is SGHAT and CDR2 is FQNNGV. The junction had 7 bases not matched to a gene; V was cut back by 4 bases and J by 4 bases. CDR3 length: 17 amino acids. CDR3 loop: CASSSGTSGSVSDTQYF. CDR3 bases: TGTGCCAGCAGCTCTGGGACTAGCGGGAGCGTCTCAGATACGCAGTATTTT.

The chain links TRBV6-5 to TRBJ1-6, with D perhaps TRBD1 (6 bases). Germline CDR1 reads MNHEY; CDR2 reads SVGAGI. Trimming took 2 bases from V and 7 from J, leaving 9 bases between them. CDR3 length equals 14 residues. CDR3 amino acids: CASSYGGWNSPLHF. CDR3 nucleotides: TGTGCCAGCAGTTACGGGGGCTGGAATTCACCCCTCCACTTT.

The chain uses TRBV28 and TRBJ1-1; weak D call: TRBD1 (5 bases). CDR3 size: 12 residues. Germline loops: CDR1 MDHEN, CDR2 SYDVKM. V was pared by 8 bases and J by 11 bases, with 18 bases between. The CDR3 region has the DNA TGTGCCAGCCTTACCCCAGGGCTGGAGGCTTTCTTT. Encoded protein: CASLTPGLEAFF.

The J gene is TRBJ1-1, the V gene TRBV21-1; the D call of TRBD1 is as the table states it, not checked on the DNA. TRBV21-1 is flagged as a pseudogene. The CDR3 is 14 amino acids. CDR3 nucleotides: TGTGCCAGCAGCAGACAGGGGTTTACGACTGAAGCTTTCTTT. This translates into CASSRQGFTTEAFF.

V and J are TRBV6-1 and TRBJ1-2, with no clear D. The CDR3 is 13 residues long. CDR1 and CDR2 (germline): MNHNS, SASEGT. The V end lost 0 bases, the J end lost 5 bases, and 7 bases lay between the germline ends. CDR3 residues: CASSEATIYGYTF. In DNA, the CDR3 is TGTGCCAGCAGTGAAGCGACTATATATGGCTACACCTTC.

The chain employs TRBV4-2 and TRBJ1-6, with 9 bases identical to TRBD1. CDR3 length equals 16 residues. Losses at the gene ends were 0 bases for V and 7 bases for J; bases not matched to a gene: 4. The germline gives CDR1 LGHNA, CDR2 YNFKEQ. This chain's CDR3 is CASSQETGGRNSPLHF. In DNA, the CDR3 is TGTGCCAGCAGCCAAGAGACAGGGGGAAGAAATTCACCCCTCCACTTT.

This chain links TRBV6-5 with TRBJ2-5, with 7 nucleotides matching TRBD1. Germline CDR1 MNHEY, CDR2 SVGAGI. This CDR3 comprises 15 residues. V dropped 5 bases and J dropped 0; count of bases not matched to a gene: 6. This chain's CDR3 is CASSHDRAYQETQYF. The CDR3 DNA sequence: TGTGCCAGCAGTCATGACAGGGCGTACCAAGAGACCCAGTACTTC.

The rearrangement uses TRBV7-2 and TRBJ1-6; 7 bases map to TRBD1. Per germline, CDR1 SGHTA and CDR2 FQGNSA. This CDR3 comprises 14 residues. V was clipped by 5 bases and J by 9 bases; unmatched bases: 7. The CDR3 sequence: CASSPRQGPSPLHF. CDR3 sequence (DNA): TGTGCCAGCAGCCCACGACAGGGACCTTCACCCCTCCACTTT. The entire variable domain, with the rest obtained from reference TRBV7-2 and TRBJ1-6, is as follows: GAGVSQSPSNKVTEKGKDVELRCDPISGHTALYWYRQSLGQGLEFLIYFQGNSAPDKSGLPSDRFSAERTGGSVSTLTIQRTQQEDSAVYLCASSPRQGPSPLHFGNGTRLTVT.